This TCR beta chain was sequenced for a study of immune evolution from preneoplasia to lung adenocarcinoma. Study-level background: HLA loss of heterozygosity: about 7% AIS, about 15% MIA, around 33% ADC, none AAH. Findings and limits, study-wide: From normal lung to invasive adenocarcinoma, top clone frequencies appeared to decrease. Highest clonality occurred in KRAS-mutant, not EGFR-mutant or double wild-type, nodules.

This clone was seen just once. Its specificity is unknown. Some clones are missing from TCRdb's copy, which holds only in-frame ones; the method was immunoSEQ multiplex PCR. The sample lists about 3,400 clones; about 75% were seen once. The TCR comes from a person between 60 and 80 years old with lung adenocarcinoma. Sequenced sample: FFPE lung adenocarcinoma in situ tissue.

CDR3 nucleotide sequence: TGTGCCAGCAGCTTAGCATTTGGAATGAACACTGAAGCTTTCTTT. It codes for CASSLAFGMNTEAFF. The chain has TRBV7-9 and TRBJ1-1; D is unresolved. Germline V gives CDR1 SEHNR, CDR2 FQNEAQ (reference sequence). CDR3 length equals 15 residues. The ends were cut back, 0 bases at V and 0 bases at J, with 8 bases in the middle.